The source of this T cell receptor beta chain is a study of blood T cell repertoires in COVID-19. Study summary: COVID-19 samples collected from the United States, Italy and Spain covered acute and convalescent phases. The analysed material was cDNA or gDNA that came from T cells, B-cell-depleted T cells, or PBMCs.

J was trimmed by 3 bases and V by 4 bases; bases with no gene match: 6. Per the germline V gene, CDR1 is LNHDA and CDR2 is SQIVND (reference sequence). This CDR3 is built from 15 residues. The table came from immunoSEQ multiplex PCR; TCRdb's copy has only in-frame clones and leaves some out. The sample lists approximately 450,000 clones, nearly 90% occurring once. Ages ranged from about 18 to 100 years, with residence in more than 20 US areas. Each participant's cohort was designated according to participant-reported clinical history. The receptor's source is a woman between 18 and 30 years old with acute COVID-19. The rearrangement links TRBV19 to TRBJ1-2, with TRBD1 identical over 9 bases. The material sequenced was PBMCs or T cells enriched from blood (not recorded which). The CDR3 is CASSNRDREDYGYTF. In DNA, the CDR3 is TGTGCCAGTAGTAACCGGGACAGGGAGGACTATGGCTACACCTTC.